This is a list of T cell receptor beta chains from one sample in a study of T-cell reconstitution after alpha-beta-depleted transplantation in children. One entry per CDR3 protein results from TCRdb running MiXCR on the PCR reads. The sample carries approximately 98,000 distinct CDR3 sequences, about 6.4% recorded once. The sequencing here drew on PBMCs, mostly from graft donor cells, taken 360 days after TCRalphabeta/CD19-depleted stem cell transplant. Receptors were obtained from a male patient under 10 years old who had a stem cell transplant for acute lymphoblastic leukemia, so the T cells may come from the graft donor. CDR3s include the opening cysteine and the closing phenylalanine or tryptophan. Each record gives: J gene, clone size, D gene, V gene, CDR3 protein. A D gene is named only where the DNA matches it firmly. Clone size is not always given. Where it is, it says once, few, many or a class for expanded clones.

J: TRBJ2-3; size: many; D: -; V: TRBV2; CDR3: CASTPGTSSTDTQYF
J: TRBJ2-7; size: many; D: -; V: TRBV7-6; CDR3: CASSLGPGTYEQYF
J: TRBJ1-6; size: many; D: -; V: TRBV9; CDR3: CASSVGPSPSRNSPLHF
J: TRBJ1-2; size: -; D: -; V: TRBV20-1; CDR3: CSAREVPPRRGYTF
J: TRBJ2-7; size: -; D: -; V: TRBV30; CDR3: CAWSYTGNEQYF
J: TRBJ2-2; size: many; D: -; V: TRBV6-2/TRBV6-3; CDR3: CASTTDSPSTGELFF
J: TRBJ1-2; size: many; D: TRBD1; V: TRBV20-1; CDR3: CSASSPGQGWYGYTF
J: TRBJ2-3; size: many; D: -; V: TRBV12-3/TRBV12-4; CDR3: CASTSPGTRFTDTQYF
J: TRBJ1-1; size: few; D: -; V: TRBV7-9; CDR3: CATLGLGNTEAFF
J: TRBJ2-5; size: many; D: TRBD1; V: TRBV7-9; CDR3: CASSLWTGGVQTQYF
J: TRBJ2-5; size: few; D: TRBD1; V: TRBV5-8; CDR3: CASSPGQGQETQYF
J: TRBJ1-2; size: few; D: TRBD1; V: TRBV7-9; CDR3: CASSLNGDRIYGYTF
J: TRBJ2-3; size: few; D: TRBD2; V: TRBV6-1; CDR3: CASTLKPSGSSTDTQYF
J: TRBJ2-7; size: -; D: -; V: TRBV10-3; CDR3: CAISEWGYEQYF
J: TRBJ2-3; size: few; D: -; V: TRBV24-1; CDR3: CATSDLDYHPPNTQYF
J: TRBJ2-5; size: few; D: TRBD1; V: TRBV28; CDR3: CASSFDRGQETQYF
J: TRBJ2-3; size: many; D: -; V: TRBV11-2; CDR3: CASSAWEDTRDTQYF
J: TRBJ1-3; size: few; D: -; V: TRBV3-1; CDR3: CASSPPGNTIYF
J: TRBJ1-5; size: few; D: TRBD1; V: TRBV2; CDR3: CASSLRGPQPQHF
J: TRBJ1-4; size: few; D: TRBD1; V: TRBV20-1; CDR3: CSASRQGVEKLFF
J: TRBJ1-1; size: -; D: -; V: TRBV7-9; CDR3: CASSLDVRGKTEAFF
J: TRBJ2-2; size: few; D: -; V: TRBV6-5; CDR3: CASSYRVATGELFF
J: TRBJ2-7; size: many; D: TRBD1; V: TRBV28; CDR3: CASSLRTGGEQYF
J: TRBJ2-3; size: many; D: -; V: TRBV10-3; CDR3: CAISDDPGFNTDTQYF
J: TRBJ1-5; size: many; D: -; V: TRBV5-6; CDR3: CASSLGTGTVQPQHF
J: TRBJ1-5; size: many; D: -; V: TRBV4-3; CDR3: CASSQDRLNQPQHF
J: TRBJ2-1; size: many; D: -; V: TRBV25-1; CDR3: CASSARHTVHEQFF
J: TRBJ2-7; size: -; D: -; V: TRBV25-1; CDR3: CASSRRYEQYF
J: TRBJ2-4; size: many; D: -; V: TRBV20-1; CDR3: CSARRGEGPLAKNIQYF
J: TRBJ2-1; size: many; D: -; V: TRBV7-9; CDR3: CASSLEPRGAYNEQFF
J: TRBJ2-5; size: -; D: -; V: TRBV28; CDR3: CASSPGQINQETQYF
J: TRBJ1-1; size: few; D: TRBD1; V: TRBV11-2; CDR3: CASSQKTGLNTEAFF
J: TRBJ2-7; size: -; D: -; V: TRBV6-2/TRBV6-3; CDR3: CAGGSTYEQYF
J: TRBJ2-7; size: many; D: TRBD1; V: TRBV6-5; CDR3: CASSPRQGSSYEQYF